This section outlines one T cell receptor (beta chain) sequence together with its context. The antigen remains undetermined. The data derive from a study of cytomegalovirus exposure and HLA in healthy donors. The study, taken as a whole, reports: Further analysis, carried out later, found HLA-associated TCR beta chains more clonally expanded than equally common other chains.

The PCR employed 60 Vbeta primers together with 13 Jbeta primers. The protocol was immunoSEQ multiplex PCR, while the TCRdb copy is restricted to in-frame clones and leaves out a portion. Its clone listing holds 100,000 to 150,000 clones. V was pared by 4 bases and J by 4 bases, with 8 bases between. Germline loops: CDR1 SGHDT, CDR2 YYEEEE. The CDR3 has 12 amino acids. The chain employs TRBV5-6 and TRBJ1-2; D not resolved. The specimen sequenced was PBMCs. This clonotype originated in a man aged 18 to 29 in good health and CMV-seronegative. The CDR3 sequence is CASSLRGYGYTF. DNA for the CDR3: TGTGCCAGCAGCCTTAGAGGCTATGGCTACACCTTC.